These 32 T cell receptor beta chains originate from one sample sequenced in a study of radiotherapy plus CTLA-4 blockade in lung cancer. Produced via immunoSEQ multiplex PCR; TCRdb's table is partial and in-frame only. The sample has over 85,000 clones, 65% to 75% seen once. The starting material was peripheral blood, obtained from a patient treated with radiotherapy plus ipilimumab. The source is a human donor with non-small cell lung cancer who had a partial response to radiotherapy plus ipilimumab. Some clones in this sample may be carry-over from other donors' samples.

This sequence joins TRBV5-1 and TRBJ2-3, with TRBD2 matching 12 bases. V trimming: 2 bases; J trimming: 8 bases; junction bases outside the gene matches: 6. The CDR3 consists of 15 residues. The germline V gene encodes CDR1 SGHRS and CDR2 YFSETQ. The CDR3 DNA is TGCGCCAGCAGCTTTACTAGCGGGGGGCCCCCTACGCAGTATTTT. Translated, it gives CASSFTSGGPPTQYF.

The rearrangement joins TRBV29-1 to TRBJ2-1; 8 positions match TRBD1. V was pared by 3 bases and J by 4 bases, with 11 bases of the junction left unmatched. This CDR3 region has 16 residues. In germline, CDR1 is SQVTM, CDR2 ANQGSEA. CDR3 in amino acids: CSVEYSGTGGYNEQFF. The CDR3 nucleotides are TGCAGCGTTGAGTACTCCGGGACAGGAGGTTACAATGAGCAGTTCTTC.

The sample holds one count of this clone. CDR3 amino acids: CASSPTSGSTDTQYF. The DNA for the CDR3 is TGTGCCAGCAGCCCGACTAGCGGGAGCACAGATACGCAGTATTTT. The chain carries TRBV6-5 and TRBJ2-3; 10 bases match TRBD2. Germline CDR1 and CDR2: MNHEY and SVGAGI. The CDR3 runs 15 residues. J gave up 0 bases and V 6 bases, and 3 bases lay outside the gene matches.

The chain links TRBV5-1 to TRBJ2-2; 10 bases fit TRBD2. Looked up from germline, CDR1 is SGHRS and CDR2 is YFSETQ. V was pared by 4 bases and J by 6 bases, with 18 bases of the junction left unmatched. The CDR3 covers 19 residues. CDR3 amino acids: CASSTPGLASSLWAGELFF. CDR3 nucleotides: TGCGCCAGCAGCACACCGGGACTAGCGAGCTCTCTTTGGGCCGGGGAGCTGTTTTTT.

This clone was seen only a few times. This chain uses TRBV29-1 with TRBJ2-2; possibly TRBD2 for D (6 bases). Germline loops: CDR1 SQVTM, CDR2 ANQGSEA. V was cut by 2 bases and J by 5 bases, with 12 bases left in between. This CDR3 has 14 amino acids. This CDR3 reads CSVERGRRTGELFF. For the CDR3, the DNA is TGCAGCGTTGAACGGGGGAGGAGGACCGGGGAGCTGTTTTTT.

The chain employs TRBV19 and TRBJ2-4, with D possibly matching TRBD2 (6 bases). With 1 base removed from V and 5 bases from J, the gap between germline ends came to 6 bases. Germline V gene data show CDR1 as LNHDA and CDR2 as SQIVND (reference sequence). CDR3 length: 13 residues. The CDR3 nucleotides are TGTGCCAGTAGTATAGGGAGGGAAAACATTCAGTACTTC. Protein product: CASSIGRENIQYF.

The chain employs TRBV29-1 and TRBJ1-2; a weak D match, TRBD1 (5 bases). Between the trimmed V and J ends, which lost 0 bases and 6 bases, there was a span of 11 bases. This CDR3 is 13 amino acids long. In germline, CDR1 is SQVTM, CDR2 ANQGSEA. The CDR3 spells CSVEDQGVDGYTF. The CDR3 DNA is TGCAGCGTTGAAGATCAGGGTGTCGATGGCTACACCTTC.

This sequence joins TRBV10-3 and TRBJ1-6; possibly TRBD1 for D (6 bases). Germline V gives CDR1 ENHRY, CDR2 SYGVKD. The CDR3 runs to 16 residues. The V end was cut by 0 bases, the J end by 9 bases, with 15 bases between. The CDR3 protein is CAISESGGAMGSPLHF. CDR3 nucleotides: TGTGCCATCAGTGAGTCCGGGGGGGCAATGGGTTCACCCCTCCACTTT.

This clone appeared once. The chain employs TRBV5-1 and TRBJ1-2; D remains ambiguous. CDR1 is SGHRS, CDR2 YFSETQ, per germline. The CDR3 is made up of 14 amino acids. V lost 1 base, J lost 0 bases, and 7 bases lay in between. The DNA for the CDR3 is TGCGCCAGCAGCTTGACAGAGACTAACTATGGCTACACCTTC. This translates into CASSLTETNYGYTF.

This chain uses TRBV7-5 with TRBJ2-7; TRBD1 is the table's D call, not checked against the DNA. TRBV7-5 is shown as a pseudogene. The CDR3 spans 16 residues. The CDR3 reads CVRRRRGGDRAHEQYF. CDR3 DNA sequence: TGTGTCAGAAGAAGAAGGGGGGGGGACAGGGCCCACGAGCAGTACTTC.

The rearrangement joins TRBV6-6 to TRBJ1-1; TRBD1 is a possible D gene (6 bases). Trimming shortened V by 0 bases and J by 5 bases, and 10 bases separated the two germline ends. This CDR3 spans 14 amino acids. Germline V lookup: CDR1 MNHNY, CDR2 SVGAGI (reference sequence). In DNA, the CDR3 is TGTGCCAGCAGTTACTCGCCAGGGGAGACTGAAGCTTTCTTT. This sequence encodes CASSYSPGETEAFF.

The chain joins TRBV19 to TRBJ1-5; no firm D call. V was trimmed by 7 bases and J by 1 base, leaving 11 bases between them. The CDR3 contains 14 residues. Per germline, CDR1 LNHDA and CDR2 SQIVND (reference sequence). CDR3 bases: TGTGCCAGTAAAGAACAGACGAGCAATCAGCCCCAGCATTTT. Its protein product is CASKEQTSNQPQHF.

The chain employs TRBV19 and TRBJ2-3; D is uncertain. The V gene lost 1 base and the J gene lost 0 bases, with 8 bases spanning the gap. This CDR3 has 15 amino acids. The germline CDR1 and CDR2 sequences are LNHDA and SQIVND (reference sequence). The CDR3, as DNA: TGTGCCAGTAGTATAGCGGAGATAAGCACAGATACGCAGTATTTT. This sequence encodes CASSIAEISTDTQYF.

Here the CDR3 reads CASSPGTGGLETQYF. CDR3 bases: TGTGCCAGCAGCCCTGGGACAGGGGGGCTAGAGACCCAGTACTTC. The chain joins TRBV7-2 to TRBJ2-5; 11 bases line up with TRBD1. Germline CDR1 reads SGHTA; CDR2 reads FQGNSA. There are 15 residues in the CDR3. Unmatched junction bases numbered 6, after V lost 5 bases and J lost 4 bases.

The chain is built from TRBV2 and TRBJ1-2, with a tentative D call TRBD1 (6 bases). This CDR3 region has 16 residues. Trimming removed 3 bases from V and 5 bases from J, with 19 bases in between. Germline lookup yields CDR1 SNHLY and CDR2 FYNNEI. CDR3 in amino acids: CASSDDTQGMKYGYTF. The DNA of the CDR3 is TGTGCCAGCAGTGATGACACACAGGGTATGAAGTATGGCTACACCTTC.

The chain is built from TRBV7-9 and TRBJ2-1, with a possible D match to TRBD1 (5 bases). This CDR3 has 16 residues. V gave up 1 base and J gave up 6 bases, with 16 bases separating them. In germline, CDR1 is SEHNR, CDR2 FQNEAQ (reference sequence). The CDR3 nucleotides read TGTGCCAGCAGCTTAGTTAGGGTAAGGGGCCCCAATGAGCAGTTCTTC. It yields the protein CASSLVRVRGPNEQFF.

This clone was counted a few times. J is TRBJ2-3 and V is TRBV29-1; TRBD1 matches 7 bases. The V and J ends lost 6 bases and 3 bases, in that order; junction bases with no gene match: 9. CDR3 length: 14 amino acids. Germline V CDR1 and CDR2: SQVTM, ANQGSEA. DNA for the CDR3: TGCAGCGTCCAACAGGGGCTGGGTACAGATACGCAGTATTTT. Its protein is CSVQQGLGTDTQYF.

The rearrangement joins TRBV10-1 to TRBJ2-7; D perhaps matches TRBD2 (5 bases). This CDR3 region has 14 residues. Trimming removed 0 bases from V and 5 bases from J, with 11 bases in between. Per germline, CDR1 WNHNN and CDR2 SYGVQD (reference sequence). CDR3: CASSESPGFNEQYF. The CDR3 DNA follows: TGCGCCAGCAGTGAGTCTCCGGGATTCAACGAGCAGTACTTC.

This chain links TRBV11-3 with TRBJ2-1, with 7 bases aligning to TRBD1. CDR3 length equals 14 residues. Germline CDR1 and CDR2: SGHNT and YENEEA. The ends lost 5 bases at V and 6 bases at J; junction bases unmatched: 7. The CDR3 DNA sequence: TGTGCCAGCAGCCCCGGACAGGAGTTCAATGAGCAGTTCTTC. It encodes CASSPGQEFNEQFF.

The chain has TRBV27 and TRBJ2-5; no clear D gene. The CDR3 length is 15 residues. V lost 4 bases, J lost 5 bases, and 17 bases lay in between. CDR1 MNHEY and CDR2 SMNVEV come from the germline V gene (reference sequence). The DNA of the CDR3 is TGTGCCAGCAGTTCTCAATGGAGCAGTTCGGAGACCCAGTACTTC. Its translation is CASSSQWSSSETQYF.

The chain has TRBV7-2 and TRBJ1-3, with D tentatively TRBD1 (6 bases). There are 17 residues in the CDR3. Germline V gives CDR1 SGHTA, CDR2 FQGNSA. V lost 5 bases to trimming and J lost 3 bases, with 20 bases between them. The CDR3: CASSKQGSANFGNTIYF. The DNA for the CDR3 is TGTGCCAGCAGCAAACAGGGATCGGCAAACTTTGGAAACACCATATATTTT.

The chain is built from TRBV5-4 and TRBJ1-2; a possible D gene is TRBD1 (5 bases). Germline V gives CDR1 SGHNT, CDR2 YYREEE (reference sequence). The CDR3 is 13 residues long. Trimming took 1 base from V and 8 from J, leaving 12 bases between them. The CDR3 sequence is CASSLSREDGYTF. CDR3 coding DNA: TGTGCCAGCAGCTTGAGCAGGGAGGACGGCTACACCTTC. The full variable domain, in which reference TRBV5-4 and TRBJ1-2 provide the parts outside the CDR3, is ETGVTQSPTHLIKTRGQQVTLRCSSQSGHNTVSWYQQALGQGPQFIFQYYREEENGRGNFPPRFSGLQFPNYSSELNVNALELDDSALYLCASSLSREDGYTFGSGTRLTVV.

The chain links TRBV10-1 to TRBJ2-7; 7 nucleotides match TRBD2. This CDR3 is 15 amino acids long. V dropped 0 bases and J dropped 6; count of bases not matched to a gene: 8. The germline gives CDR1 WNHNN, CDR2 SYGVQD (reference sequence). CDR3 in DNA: TGCGCCAGCAGTGAGTCGGGGGGGATTAATATCGAGCAGTACTTC. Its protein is CASSESGGINIEQYF.

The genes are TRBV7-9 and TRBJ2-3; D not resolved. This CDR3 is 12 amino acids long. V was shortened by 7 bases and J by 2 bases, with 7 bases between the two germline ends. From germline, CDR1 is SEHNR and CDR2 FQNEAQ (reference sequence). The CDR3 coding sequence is TGTGCCAGCATTAGTCACACAGATACGCAGTATTTT. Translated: CASISHTDTQYF.

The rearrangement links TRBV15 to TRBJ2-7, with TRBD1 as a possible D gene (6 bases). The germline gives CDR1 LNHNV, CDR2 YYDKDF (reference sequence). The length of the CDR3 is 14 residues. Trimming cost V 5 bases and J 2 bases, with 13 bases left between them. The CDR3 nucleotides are TGTGCCACCAGCCTAACAGGGAAAACCTACGAGCAGTACTTC. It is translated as CATSLTGKTYEQYF.

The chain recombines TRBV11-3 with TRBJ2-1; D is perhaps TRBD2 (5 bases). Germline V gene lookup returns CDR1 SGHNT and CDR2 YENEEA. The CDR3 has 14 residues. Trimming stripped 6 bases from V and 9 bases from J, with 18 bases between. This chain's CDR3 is CASSLITSGSEQFF. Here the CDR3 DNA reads TGTGCCAGCAGTCTAATCACTAGTGGTAGTGAGCAGTTCTTC.

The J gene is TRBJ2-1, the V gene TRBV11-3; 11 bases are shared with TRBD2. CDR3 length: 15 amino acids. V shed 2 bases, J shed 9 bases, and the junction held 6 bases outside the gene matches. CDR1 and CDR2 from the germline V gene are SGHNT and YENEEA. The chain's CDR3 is CASSLSTSGSGEQFF. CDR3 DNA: TGTGCCAGCAGCTTATCAACTAGCGGGAGTGGTGAGCAGTTCTTC.

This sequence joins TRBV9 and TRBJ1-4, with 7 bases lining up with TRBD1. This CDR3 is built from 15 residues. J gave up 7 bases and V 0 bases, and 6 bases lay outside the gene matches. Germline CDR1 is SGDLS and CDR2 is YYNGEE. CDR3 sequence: CASSVADRESEKLFF. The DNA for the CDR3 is TGTGCCAGCAGCGTAGCAGACAGGGAAAGTGAAAAACTGTTTTTT.

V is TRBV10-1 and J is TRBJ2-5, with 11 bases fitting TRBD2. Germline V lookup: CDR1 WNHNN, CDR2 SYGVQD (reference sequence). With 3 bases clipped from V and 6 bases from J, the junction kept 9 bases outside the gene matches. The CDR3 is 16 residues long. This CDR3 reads CASSDGSGGGGKTQYF. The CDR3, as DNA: TGCGCCAGCAGTGATGGTAGCGGGGGGGGAGGTAAGACCCAGTACTTC.

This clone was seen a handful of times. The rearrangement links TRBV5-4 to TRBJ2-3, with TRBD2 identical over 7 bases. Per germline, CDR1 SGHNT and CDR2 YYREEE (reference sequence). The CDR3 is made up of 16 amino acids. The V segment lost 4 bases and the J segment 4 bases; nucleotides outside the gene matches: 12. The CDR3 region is CASSPSGGQGADTQYF. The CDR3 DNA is TGTGCCAGCAGCCCATCGGGGGGTCAGGGTGCAGATACGCAGTATTTT.

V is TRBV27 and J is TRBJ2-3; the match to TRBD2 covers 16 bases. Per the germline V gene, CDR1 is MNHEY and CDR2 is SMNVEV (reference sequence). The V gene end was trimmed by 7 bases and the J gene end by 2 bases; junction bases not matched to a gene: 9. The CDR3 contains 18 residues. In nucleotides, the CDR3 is TGTGCCAGCACGCTCATAGGGACTAGCGGGGGGGCCACAGATACGCAGTATTTT. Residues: CASTLIGTSGGATDTQYF.

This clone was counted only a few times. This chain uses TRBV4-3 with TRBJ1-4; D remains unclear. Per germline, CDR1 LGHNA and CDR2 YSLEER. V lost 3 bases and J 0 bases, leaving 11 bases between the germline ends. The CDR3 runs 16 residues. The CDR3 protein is CASSHGVTATNEKLFF. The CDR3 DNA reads TGCGCCAGCAGCCATGGAGTTACGGCAACTAATGAAAAACTGTTTTTT.